This T cell receptor (beta chain) originates from a study of CD8+CD57+ T cells in acquired aplastic anemia. Study context: The sorted CD4+ and CD8+ cells yielded an average around 3 ug of DNA.

CD8+CD57+ cell expansion, shown by flow cytometry, had occurred in the patients selected for sequencing. Regarding this clonotype: Antigen unknown.

TCR beta VDJ and CDR3 were profiled, and genomic DNA was the template. TCRdb re-called the reads with MiXCR, one entry per CDR3 protein. The table records approximately 300,000 distinct CDR3 sequences, 56% of them present only once. Broader study findings: Patients and controls turned out to have 25 to 30 CD8+ CDR3 sequences in common.

V shed 3 bases and J 0 bases; nucleotides not matched to a gene: 10. The CDR3 is 19 residues long. Germline-derived CDR1 and CDR2 are SGHVS and FNYEAQ. The clonotype originates from a human donor with aplastic anemia. This chain joins TRBV7-6 and TRBJ2-5; 13 bases are a match to TRBD2. The sample consisted of sorted CD4+, CD8+, or CD8+CD57+ T cells (not recorded which) from PBMCs. The chain's CDR3 is CASSFTPKTSGGNQETQYF. The DNA of the CDR3 is TGTGCCAGCAGCTTCACGCCGAAGACTAGCGGGGGGAACCAAGAGACCCAGTACTTC.